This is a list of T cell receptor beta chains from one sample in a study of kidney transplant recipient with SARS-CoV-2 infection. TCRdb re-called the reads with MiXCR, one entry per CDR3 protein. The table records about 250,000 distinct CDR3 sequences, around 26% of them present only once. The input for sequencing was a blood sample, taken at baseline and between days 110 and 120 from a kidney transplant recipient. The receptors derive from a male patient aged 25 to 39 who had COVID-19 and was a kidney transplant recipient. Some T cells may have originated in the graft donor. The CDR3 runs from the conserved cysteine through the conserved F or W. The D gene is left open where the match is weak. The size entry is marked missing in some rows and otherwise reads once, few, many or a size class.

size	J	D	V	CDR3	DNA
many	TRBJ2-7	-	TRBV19	CASSRDVSSYEQYF	TGTGCCAGTAGTAGGGACGTGAGCTCCTACGAGCAGTACTTC
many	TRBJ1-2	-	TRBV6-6	CASSAREGGRKTYGYTF	TGTGCCAGCAGTGCCCGTGAAGGTGGGAGAAAGACCTATGGCTACACCTTC
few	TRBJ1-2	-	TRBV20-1	CSAINSLFRKTYGYTF	TGCAGTGCTATAAACTCGCTGTTTCGAAAGACCTATGGCTACACCTTC
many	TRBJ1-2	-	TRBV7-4	CASSVLASARKTYGYTF	TGTGCCAGCAGCGTGTTAGCTTCAGCTCGAAAGACCTATGGCTACACCTTC
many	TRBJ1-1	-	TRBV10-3	CAISESTATNTEAFF	TGTGCCATCAGTGAGTCGACGGCCACGAACACTGAAGCTTTCTTT
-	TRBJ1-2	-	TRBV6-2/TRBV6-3	CASSNGRCIGKTYGYTF	TGTGCCAGCAGTAATGGACGCTGCATCGGAAAGACCTATGGCTACACCTTC
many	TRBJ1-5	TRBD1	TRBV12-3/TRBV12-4	CASSPDGTGMGQPQHF	TGTGCCAGCAGCCCGGACGGGACAGGAATGGGTCAGCCCCAGCATTTT
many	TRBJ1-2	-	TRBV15	CATSQCQRCGKTYGYTF	TGTGCCACCAGCCAATGTCAAAGGTGTGGAAAGACCTATGGCTACACCTTC
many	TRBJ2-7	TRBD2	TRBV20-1	CSAINLAGVSYEQYF	TGCAGTGCTATTAATCTAGCGGGGGTCTCCTACGAGCAGTACTTC
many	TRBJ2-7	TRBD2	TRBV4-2	CASSQPGLAGGLSYEQYF	TGTGCCAGCAGCCAACCGGGACTAGCGGGGGGCCTCTCCTACGAGCAGTACTTC
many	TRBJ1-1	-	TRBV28	CASSLLHSGAFF	TGTGCCAGCAGTTTACTACACTCGGGGGCTTTCTTT
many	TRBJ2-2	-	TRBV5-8	CASSPGQLTGELFF	TGTGCCAGCAGCCCAGGCCAGTTAACCGGGGAGCTGTTTTTT
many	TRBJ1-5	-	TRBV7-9	CASSPGVFGNQPQHF	TGTGCCAGCAGCCCCGGGGTTTTTGGCAATCAGCCCCAGCATTTT
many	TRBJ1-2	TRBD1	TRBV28	CASSSVFVLTGGGYGYTF	TGTGCCAGCAGTTCCGTTTTTGTTCTAACAGGGGGAGGCTATGGCTACACCTTC
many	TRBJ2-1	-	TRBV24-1	CATSGPPLVLKDEQFF	TGTGCCACCAGTGGTCCCCCACTAGTATTAAAGGATGAGCAGTTCTTC
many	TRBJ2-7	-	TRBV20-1	CSAIPGGGLHYEQYF	TGCAGTGCTATACCAGGGGGGGGACTTCACTACGAGCAGTACTTC
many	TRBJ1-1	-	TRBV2	CASLPGGLNTEAFF	TGTGCCAGCCTTCCAGGAGGGTTAAACACTGAAGCTTTCTTT
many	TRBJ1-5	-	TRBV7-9	CASSLGGSQPQHF	TGTGCCAGCAGCTTGGGGGGGAGTCAGCCCCAGCATTTT
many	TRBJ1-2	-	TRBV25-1	CASSVLQELGKTYGYTF	TGTGCCAGCAGTGTTCTACAAGAACTGGGAAAGACCTATGGCTACACCTTC
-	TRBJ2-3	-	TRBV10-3	CAIRGDNTDTQYF	TGTGCCATCAGGGGGGATAACACAGATACGCAGTATTTT
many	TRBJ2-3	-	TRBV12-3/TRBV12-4	CASSRVGTDTQYF	TGTGCCAGCAGCCGGGTGGGGACAGATACGCAGTATTTT
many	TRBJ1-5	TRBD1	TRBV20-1	CSASIGTGVNQPQHF	TGCAGTGCTAGTATTGGGACAGGGGTTAATCAGCCCCAGCATTTT
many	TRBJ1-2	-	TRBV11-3	CASSSLYDLGKTYGYTF	TGTGCCAGCAGCAGTTTGTACGATCTCGGAAAGACCTATGGCTACACCTTC
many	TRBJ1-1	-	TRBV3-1	CASSRLAPISIRTEAFF	TGTGCCAGCAGCCGGCTGGCTCCCATTTCAATTCGCACTGAAGCTTTCTTT
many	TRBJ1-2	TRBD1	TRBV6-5	CASSPGQGHNYGYTF	TGTGCCAGCTCCCCAGGACAGGGGCATAACTATGGCTACACCTTC
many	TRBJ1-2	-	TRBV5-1	CASSPHGGEYYGYTF	TGCGCCAGCAGCCCGCATGGGGGGGAATACTATGGCTACACCTTC
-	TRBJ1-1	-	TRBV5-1	CASSFTQDTEAFF	TGCGCCAGCAGCTTCACACAAGACACTGAAGCTTTCTTT
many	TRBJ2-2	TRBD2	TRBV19	CASSHSGLAGRELFF	TGTGCCAGTAGCCATTCGGGACTAGCGGGACGGGAGCTGTTTTTT
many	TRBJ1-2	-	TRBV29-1	CSVERQANYGYTF	TGCAGCGTAGAGAGACAGGCTAACTATGGCTACACCTTC
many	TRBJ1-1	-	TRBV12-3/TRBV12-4	CASNSRGTEAFF	TGTGCCAGCAATTCCAGGGGTACTGAAGCTTTCTTT
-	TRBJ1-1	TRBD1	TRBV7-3	CASSLSGGNTEAIF	TGTGCCAGCAGCTTGTCAGGGGGGAACACTGAAGCTATCTTT
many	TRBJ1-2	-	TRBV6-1	CASSELRECRKTYGYTF	TGTGCCAGCAGTGAGCTGCGGGAATGTAGAAAGACCTATGGCTACACCTTC
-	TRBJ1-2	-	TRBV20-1	CSARVKLFRKTYGYAF	TGCAGTGCTCGTGTCAAGCTGTTTCGAAAGACCTATGGCTACGCCTTC
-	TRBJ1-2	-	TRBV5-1	CASSPGANYGYTF	TGCGCCAGCAGCCCTGGTGCTAACTATGGCTACACCTTC
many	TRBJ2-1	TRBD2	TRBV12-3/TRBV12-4	CASSLGLAGGLRF	TGTGCCAGCAGTTTGGGACTAGCGGGGGGCCTCCGCTTC
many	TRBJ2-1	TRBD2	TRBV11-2	CASSLASGGFSSYNEQFF	TGTGCCAGCAGCTTGGCTAGCGGGGGATTTAGCTCCTACAATGAGCAGTTCTTC
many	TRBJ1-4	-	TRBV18	CASSPVHLDGKLFF	TGTGCCAGCTCACCAGTACACCTCGATGGAAAACTGTTTTTT